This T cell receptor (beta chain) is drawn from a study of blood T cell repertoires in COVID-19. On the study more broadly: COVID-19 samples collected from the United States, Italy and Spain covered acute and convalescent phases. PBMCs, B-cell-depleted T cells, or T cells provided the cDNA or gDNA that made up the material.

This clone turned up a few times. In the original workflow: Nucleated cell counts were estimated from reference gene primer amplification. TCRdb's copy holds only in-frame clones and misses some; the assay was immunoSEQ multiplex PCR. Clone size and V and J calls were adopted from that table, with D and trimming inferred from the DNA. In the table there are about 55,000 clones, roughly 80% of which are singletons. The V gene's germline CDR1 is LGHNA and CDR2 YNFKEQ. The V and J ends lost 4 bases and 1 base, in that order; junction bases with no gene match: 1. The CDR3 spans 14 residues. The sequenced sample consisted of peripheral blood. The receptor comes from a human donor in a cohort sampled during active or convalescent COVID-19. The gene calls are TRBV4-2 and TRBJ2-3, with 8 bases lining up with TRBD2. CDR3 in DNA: TGTGCCAGCAGCCCGGGACTAGGCACAGATACGCAGTATTTT. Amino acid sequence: CASSPGLGTDTQYF.